These 6 T cell receptor beta chains originate from one sample sequenced in a study of cytomegalovirus exposure and HLA in healthy donors. PCR amplification relied on 60 Vbeta primers (plus 13 Jbeta primers). Generated by immunoSEQ multiplex PCR, the TCRdb table keeps only in-frame clones and is missing some. The sample consists of 110,000 or so clones, around 77% of them appearing once. Source material: PBMCs. The origin of the receptors is a woman aged 25 to 45 in good health and CMV-seropositive.

J is TRBJ2-5 and V is TRBV29-1, with 10 bases matching TRBD1. With V trimmed by 4 bases and J by 5 bases, 1 base remained unmatched. Germline V gives CDR1 SQVTM, CDR2 ANQGSEA. CDR3 size: 12 residues. The CDR3 DNA reads as TGCAGCGTTGTGGACAGGGGGGAGACCCAGTACTTC. Protein sequence: CSVVDRGETQYF.

The chain uses TRBV4-1 and TRBJ1-1, with 9 bases identical to TRBD1. Trimming at V came to 3 bases and at J to 1 base, leaving 9 bases not matched to a gene. This CDR3 spans 17 amino acids. Per germline, CDR1 MGHRA and CDR2 YSYEKL. The CDR3 nucleotides are TGCGCCAGCAGCCATATGGGACAGGGACAGAAGAACACTGAAGCTTTCTTT. Protein sequence: CASSHMGQGQKNTEAFF.

Only a few counts were recorded for this clone. V and J are TRBV18 and TRBJ1-2, with 11 bases matching TRBD1. There are 15 residues in the CDR3. The V segment lost 3 bases and the J segment 4 bases; nucleotides outside the gene matches: 4. CDR1 and CDR2 from the germline V gene are KGHSH and LQKENI. This chain's CDR3 is CASSPGQGALYGYTF. The CDR3 DNA follows: TGTGCCAGCTCACCTGGACAGGGGGCACTCTATGGCTACACCTTC.

In regard to this clone: An end of the junction differs from the germline gene, which may be a read error. V gene TRBV7-9 combines with J gene TRBJ2-7, with D possibly TRBD2 on 5 matching bases. CDR3 length: 12 amino acids. From germline, CDR1 is SEHNR and CDR2 FQNEAQ (reference sequence). The CDR3 sequence is CSSSSGSAEQYF. The CDR3 nucleotides are TGTTCCAGCAGCTCGGGGTCGGCGGAGCAGTACTTC.

This clone came up a few times. The chain employs TRBV30 and TRBJ2-1; D call uncertain. The CDR3 runs 12 residues. Germline-derived CDR1 and CDR2 are GTSNPN and SVGIG (reference sequence). V lost 0 bases, J lost 5 bases, and 5 bases lay in between. DNA for the CDR3: TGTGCCTGGAGTGTACACGACAATGAGCAGTTCTTC. This encodes CAWSVHDNEQFF.

The chain recombines TRBV2 with TRBJ2-2; 7 positions agree with TRBD1. The CDR3 length is 14 residues. Germline values: CDR1 SNHLY, CDR2 FYNNEI. The ends lost 6 bases at V and 5 bases at J; junction bases unmatched: 6. The CDR3 DNA follows: TGTGCCAGCAGAGGGGGACAGCAGACCGGGGAGCTGTTTTTT. It translates to CASRGGQQTGELFF.